The 8 T cell receptor beta chains given below trace back to one sample, sequenced in a study of T cell responses to AZD1222 COVID-19 vaccine (dated by TCRdb to the early 2020s). Libraries were built with the immunoSEQ multiplex PCR assay. TCRdb's version of the immuneACCESS table is confined to in-frame rearrangements and falls short of the full clone set. An unresolved V gene accounts for under half of the shortfall where checked; the remainder is of unknown origin. For this sample the table gives about 170,000 clones, of which roughly nine tenths were detected only once. The ten largest make up 1.5% of the sample. This specimen's time point label, per the study, means: baseline before first vaccination. Sequencing was performed on peripheral blood, taken on day 0 of AZD1222 vaccination. The source is an adult in good health.

The chain couples TRBV9 to TRBJ1-2; D perhaps matches TRBD1 (6 bases). The CDR3 has 15 residues. Trimming took off 0 bases at V and 3 bases at J, with 12 bases between the two ends. Germline CDR1 and CDR2: SGDLS and YYNGEE. The chain's CDR3 is CASSVGPKGDYGYTF. The CDR3 DNA reads as TGTGCCAGCAGCGTAGGCCCAAAGGGGGACTATGGCTACACCTTC.

The chain employs TRBV7-2 and TRBJ1-1; D is uncertain. Trimming shortened V by 4 bases and J by 1 base, and 10 bases separated the two germline ends. The CDR3 is 14 residues long. CDR1 is SGHTA and CDR2 is FQGNSA in the germline V gene. The CDR3 sequence is CASSSVGRNTEAFF. The CDR3 DNA follows: TGTGCCAGCAGCTCAGTGGGGAGGAACACTGAAGCTTTCTTT. Full variable domain (missing parts from reference TRBV7-2 and TRBJ1-1): GAGVSQSPSNKVTEKGKDVELRCDPISGHTALYWYRQSLGQGLEFLIYFQGNSAPDKSGLPSDRFSAERTGGSVSTLTIQRTQQEDSAVYLCASSSVGRNTEAFFGQGTRLTVV.

The chain joins TRBV28 to TRBJ2-5; 15 bases match TRBD2. This CDR3 contains 14 residues. Germline CDR1 is MDHEN and CDR2 is SYDVKM. J was trimmed by 7 bases and V by 5 bases; bases with no gene match: 2. Here the CDR3 reads CASSRGLAGGTQYF. The CDR3 DNA follows: TGTGCCAGCAGTCGGGGACTAGCGGGGGGGACCCAGTACTTC.

A word on this clone: Other nucleotide sequences from this sample produce the same CDR3. V is TRBV5-1 and J is TRBJ1-1; D ambiguous. Trimming left V 0 bases short and J 1 base short, with 4 bases between. CDR1 and CDR2 from the germline V gene are SGHRS and YFSETQ. The CDR3 sequence is 13 residues long. The chain's CDR3 is CASSLGGNTEAFF. The CDR3 DNA reads TGCGCCAGCAGCTTGGGGGGGAACACTGAAGCTTTCTTT.

The chain couples TRBV7-2 to TRBJ2-5; the match to TRBD1 covers 12 bases. The CDR3 sequence is 17 residues long. Looked up from germline, CDR1 is SGHTA and CDR2 is FQGNSA. The trim removed 4 bases at V and 5 bases at J, leaving 11 bases unmatched. CDR3 amino acids: CASSSTGTGGAWETQYF. As DNA, the CDR3 is TGTGCCAGCAGCTCCACCGGGACAGGGGGCGCATGGGAGACCCAGTACTTC.

This rearrangement joins TRBV7-2 to TRBJ2-3; weak D call: TRBD2 (5 bases). Trimming pared 3 bases from V and 0 bases from J, leaving 10 bases between. The CDR3 has 15 residues. In germline, CDR1 is SGHTA, CDR2 FQGNSA. CDR3 residues: CASSLSSGSTDTQYF. In DNA, the CDR3 is TGTGCCAGCAGCTTGTCCAGCGGAAGCACAGATACGCAGTATTTT.

V usage is TRBV3-1 (or the pseudogene TRBV3-2) and J usage is TRBJ2-1; 10 positions match TRBD2. Germline lookup yields CDR1 LGHDT and CDR2 YNNKEL (reference sequence). The CDR3 spans 15 residues. V lost 5 bases to trimming and J lost 3 bases; unmatched junction nucleotides: 4. CDR3 loop: CASSWGLASYNEQFF. The CDR3 nucleotides read TGTGCCAGCAGCTGGGGACTAGCGAGCTACAATGAGCAGTTCTTC.

The chain couples TRBV5-6 to TRBJ1-1; possibly TRBD1 for D (5 bases). The germline V gene encodes CDR1 SGHDT and CDR2 YYEEEE. The CDR3 is 15 amino acids. Trimming took off 0 bases at V and 3 bases at J, with 12 bases between the two ends. The CDR3 here is CASSLEGPGDTEAFF. CDR3 in DNA: TGTGCCAGCAGCTTGGAGGGGCCAGGCGACACTGAAGCTTTCTTT. The whole variable domain, filled in from reference TRBV5-6 and TRBJ1-1, reads DAGVTQSPTHLIKTRGQQVTLRCSPKSGHDTVSWYQQALGQGPQFIFQYYEEEERQRGNFPDRFSGHQFPNYSSELNVNALLLGDSALYLCASSLEGPGDTEAFFGQGTRLTVV.